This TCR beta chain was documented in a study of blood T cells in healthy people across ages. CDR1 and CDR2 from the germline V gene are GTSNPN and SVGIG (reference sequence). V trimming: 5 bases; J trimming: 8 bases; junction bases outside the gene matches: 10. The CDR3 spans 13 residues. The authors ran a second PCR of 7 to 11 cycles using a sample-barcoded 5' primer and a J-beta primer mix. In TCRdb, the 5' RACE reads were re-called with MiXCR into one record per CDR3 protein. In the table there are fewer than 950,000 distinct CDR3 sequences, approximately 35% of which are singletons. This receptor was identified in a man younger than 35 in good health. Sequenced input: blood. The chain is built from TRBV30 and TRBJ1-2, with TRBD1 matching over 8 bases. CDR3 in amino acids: CAWATGTGYGYTF. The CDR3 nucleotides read TGTGCCTGGGCAACCGGGACAGGCTACGGCTACACCTTC.